The present T cell receptor beta chain was sequenced within a study of OX40 agonist ivuxolimab in advanced cancers. Overall study context: Patients were treated with intravenous ivuxolimab, dosed at 0.01 to 10 mg/kg and infused every 2 weeks.

From germline, CDR1 is LNHDA and CDR2 SQIVND (reference sequence). CDR3 size: 16 residues. V dropped 3 bases and J dropped 2 bases, with 14 bases sitting between them. Profiled with immunoSEQ multiplex PCR; TCRdb holds only in-frame clones, not every one. Of about 54,000 clones listed, more than 85% are singletons. The TCR sequence derives from an adult with an advanced solid tumor such as melanoma, head and neck, liver or kidney cancer. The sample in question was CD4+ or CD8+ T cells sorted from blood, obtained in a trial of the OX40 agonist ivuxolimab. The rearrangement uses TRBV19 and TRBJ1-3; D remains ambiguous. CDR3 protein: CASSISPGPPGNTIYF. In DNA, the CDR3 is TGTGCCAGTAGTATTTCTCCAGGACCGCCTGGAAACACCATATATTTT.